The sequence of this T cell receptor (beta chain) was determined in a study of blood T cell repertoires in COVID-19. The repertoire was sequenced with immunoSEQ multiplex PCR; TCRdb's copy has only in-frame clones and lacks some. The profile shows about 57,000 clones, around 80% of them singletons. The CDR3 totals 15 residues. In germline, CDR1 is SGHTA, CDR2 FQGNSA. Trimming removed 5 bases at V and 3 bases at J, with 15 bases between. This TCR was recovered from a woman of 80 years or more with acute or convalescent COVID-19. The chain uses TRBV7-2 and TRBJ2-3; perhaps TRBD1 as D (6 bases). The sequenced material came from peripheral blood. CDR3 residues: CASSPHARGTDTQYF. In DNA, the CDR3 is TGTGCCAGCAGCCCCCACGCCAGGGGAACAGATACGCAGTATTTT.